This note documents a single T cell receptor (beta chain) sequence. Its antigen is as yet unknown. The data belong to a study of CD8+ T cells in alopecia areata. Study-wide points: Scalp and blood retained many expanded lesional clones during tofacitinib.

Reverse transcribed after extraction, RNA yielded cDNA as the sequencing template. Assay: immunoSEQ multiplex PCR; the TCRdb copy retains only in-frame clones and omits some. This table has 210,000 or so clones, around 65% appearing once. Noted treatment: oral pan-JAK inhibitor, 5-10 mg twice daily. Germline V gene sequence: CDR1 GTSNPN, CDR2 SVGIG (reference sequence). The CDR3 covers 11 residues. V gave up 2 bases and J gave up 8 bases, with 6 bases separating them. The V gene is TRBV30, the J gene TRBJ1-4; D not certain. This sequence was found in a human donor with alopecia areata. The specimen was CD4+ T cells sorted from blood, collected at week 44, from a patient treated with tofacitinib. CDR3 DNA: TGTGCCTGGAGTAAAGTAGAAAAACTGTTTTTT. As protein: CAWSKVEKLFF.